This T cell receptor (beta chain) was captured in a study of shared clonotypes between healthy human individuals. About the study: The donor pool was made up of two women and three men aged 18 to 49.

The CDR3 has 18 residues. V was clipped by 1 base and J by 0 bases; unmatched bases: 7. Germline lookup yields CDR1 SEHNR and CDR2 FQNEAQ (reference sequence). Of note for this clone: The antigen remains unidentified.

Profiled with immunoSEQ multiplex PCR; TCRdb holds only in-frame clones, not every one. The sample records about 2.2 million clones, 80% to 95% being singletons. Positively selected for CCR7, the CD45RO-negative cells used as naive CD8 cells excluded terminally differentiated effector memory CD45RA+ cells. Study results and limitations: On the whole, naive subsets had larger estimated richness than memory subsets had. A handful of donors showed sharing of approximately 5% of naive CD4 clonotypes.

Sequenced material: naive CD8+ T cells from PBMCs. The chain is built from TRBV7-9 and TRBJ2-1; 9 bases agree with TRBD2. This clonotype was sampled from a man between 18 and 35 years old in good health. Some clones in this sample may be carry-over from other donors' samples. CDR3 in amino acids: CASSLGPSGNLSYNEQFF. The CDR3 DNA is TGTGCCAGCAGCTTAGGTCCTAGCGGGAACCTCTCCTACAATGAGCAGTTCTTC.